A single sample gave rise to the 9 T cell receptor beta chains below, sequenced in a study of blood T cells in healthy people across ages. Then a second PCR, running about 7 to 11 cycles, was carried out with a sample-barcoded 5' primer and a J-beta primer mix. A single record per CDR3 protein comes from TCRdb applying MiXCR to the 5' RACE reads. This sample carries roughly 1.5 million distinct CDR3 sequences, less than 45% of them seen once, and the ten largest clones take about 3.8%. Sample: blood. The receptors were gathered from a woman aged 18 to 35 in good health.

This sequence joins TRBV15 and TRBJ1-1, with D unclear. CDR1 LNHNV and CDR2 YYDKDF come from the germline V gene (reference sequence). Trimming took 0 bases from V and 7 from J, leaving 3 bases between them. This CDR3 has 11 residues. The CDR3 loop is CATSRDSEAFF. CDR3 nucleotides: TGTGCCACCAGCAGAGACAGTGAAGCTTTCTTT.

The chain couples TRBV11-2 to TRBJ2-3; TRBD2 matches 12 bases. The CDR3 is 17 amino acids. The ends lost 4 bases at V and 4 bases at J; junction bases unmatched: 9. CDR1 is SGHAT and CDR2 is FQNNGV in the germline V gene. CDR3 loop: CASSSRLAGGRADTQYF. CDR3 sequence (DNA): TGTGCCAGCAGCTCCAGGCTAGCGGGAGGGCGGGCAGATACGCAGTATTTT.

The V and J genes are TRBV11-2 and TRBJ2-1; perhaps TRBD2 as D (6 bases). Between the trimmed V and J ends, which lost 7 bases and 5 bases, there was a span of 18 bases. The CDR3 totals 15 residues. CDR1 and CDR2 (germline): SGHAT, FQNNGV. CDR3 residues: CASIPKRAGNNEQFF. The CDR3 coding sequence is TGTGCCAGCATCCCGAAGCGGGCAGGTAACAATGAGCAGTTCTTC.

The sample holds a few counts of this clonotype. The CDR3 DNA is TGTGCCAGCAGCCTGGGGGTAAGGGGTGAAGCTTTCTTT. Translated: CASSLGVRGEAFF. The V call is TRBV6-1, the J call TRBJ1-1; a weak D match, TRBD1 (5 bases). V lost 6 bases to trimming and J lost 7 bases, with 15 bases between them. Germline CDR1 reads MNHNS; CDR2 reads SASEGT. The CDR3 contains 13 residues.

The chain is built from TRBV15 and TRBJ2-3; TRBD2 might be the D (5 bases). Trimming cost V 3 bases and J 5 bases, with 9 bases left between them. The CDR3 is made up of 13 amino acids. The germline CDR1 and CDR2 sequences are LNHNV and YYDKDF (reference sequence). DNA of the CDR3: TGTGCCACCAGCAGTGGACTGAGAGATACGCAGTATTTT. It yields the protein CATSSGLRDTQYF.

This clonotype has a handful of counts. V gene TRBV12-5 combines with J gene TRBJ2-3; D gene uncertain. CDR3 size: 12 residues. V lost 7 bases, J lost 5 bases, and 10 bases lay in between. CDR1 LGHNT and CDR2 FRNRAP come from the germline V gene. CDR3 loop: CASAHAEDTQYF. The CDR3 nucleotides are TGTGCTAGTGCCCACGCGGAAGATACGCAGTATTTT.

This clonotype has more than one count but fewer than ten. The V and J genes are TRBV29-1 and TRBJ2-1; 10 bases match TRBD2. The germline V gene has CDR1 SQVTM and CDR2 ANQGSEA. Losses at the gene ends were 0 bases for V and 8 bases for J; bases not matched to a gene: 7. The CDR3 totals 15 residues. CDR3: CSVEDQLAGVDEQFF. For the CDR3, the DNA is TGCAGCGTTGAAGATCAGCTAGCGGGAGTAGATGAGCAGTTCTTC.

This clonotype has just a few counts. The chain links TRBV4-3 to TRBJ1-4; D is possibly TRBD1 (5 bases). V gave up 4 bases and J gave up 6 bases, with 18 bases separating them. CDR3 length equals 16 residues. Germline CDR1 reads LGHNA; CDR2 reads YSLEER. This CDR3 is CASSRALRDGDEKLFF. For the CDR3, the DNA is TGCGCCAGCAGCCGAGCGCTCCGGGACGGAGATGAAAAACTGTTTTTT.

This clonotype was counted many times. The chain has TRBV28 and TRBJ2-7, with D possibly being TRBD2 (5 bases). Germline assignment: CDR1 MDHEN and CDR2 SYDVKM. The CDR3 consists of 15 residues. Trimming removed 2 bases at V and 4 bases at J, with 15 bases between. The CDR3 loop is CASSLPSGDHYEQYF. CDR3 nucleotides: TGTGCCAGCAGTTTACCCAGCGGAGATCATTACGAGCAGTACTTC.